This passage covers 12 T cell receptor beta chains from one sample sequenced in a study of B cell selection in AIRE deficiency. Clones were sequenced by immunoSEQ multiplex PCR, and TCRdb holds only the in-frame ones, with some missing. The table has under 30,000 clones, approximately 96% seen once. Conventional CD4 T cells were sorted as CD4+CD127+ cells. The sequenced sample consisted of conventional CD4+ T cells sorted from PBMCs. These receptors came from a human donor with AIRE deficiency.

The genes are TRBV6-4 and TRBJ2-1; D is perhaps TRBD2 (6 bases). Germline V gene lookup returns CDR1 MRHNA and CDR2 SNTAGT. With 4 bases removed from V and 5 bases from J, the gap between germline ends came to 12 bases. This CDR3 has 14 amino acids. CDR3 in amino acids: CASSVFSGDNEQFF. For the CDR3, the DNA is TGTGCCAGCAGTGTTTTTAGCGGCGACAATGAGCAGTTCTTC.

CDR3 in DNA: TGTGCCAGCAGGTTAGGGTTCGGCACCGGGGAGCTGTTTTTT. Its protein is CASRLGFGTGELFF. This chain links TRBV5-6 with TRBJ2-2; unclear D gene. Germline assignment: CDR1 SGHDT and CDR2 YYEEEE. Trimming left V 5 bases short and J 4 bases short, with 12 bases between. The CDR3 covers 14 residues.

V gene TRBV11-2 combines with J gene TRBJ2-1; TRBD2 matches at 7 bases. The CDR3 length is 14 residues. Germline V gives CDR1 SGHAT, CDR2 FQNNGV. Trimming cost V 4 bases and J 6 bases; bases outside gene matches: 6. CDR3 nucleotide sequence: TGTGCCAGCAGCTCCATAGGCGGGGGCAATGAGCAGTTCTTC. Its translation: CASSSIGGGNEQFF.

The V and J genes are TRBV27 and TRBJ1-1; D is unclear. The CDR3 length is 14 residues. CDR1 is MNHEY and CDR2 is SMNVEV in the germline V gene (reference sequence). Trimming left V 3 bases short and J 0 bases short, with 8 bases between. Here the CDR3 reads CASSFNSLNTEAFF. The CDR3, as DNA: TGTGCCAGCAGTTTCAACAGCTTGAACACTGAAGCTTTCTTT.

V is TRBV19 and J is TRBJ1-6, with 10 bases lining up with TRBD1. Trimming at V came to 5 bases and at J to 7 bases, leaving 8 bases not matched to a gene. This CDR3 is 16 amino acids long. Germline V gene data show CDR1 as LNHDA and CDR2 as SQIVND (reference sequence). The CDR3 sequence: CASSYDRGPANSPLHF. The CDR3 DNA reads TGTGCCAGTAGTTACGACAGGGGGCCCGCAAATTCACCCCTCCACTTT.

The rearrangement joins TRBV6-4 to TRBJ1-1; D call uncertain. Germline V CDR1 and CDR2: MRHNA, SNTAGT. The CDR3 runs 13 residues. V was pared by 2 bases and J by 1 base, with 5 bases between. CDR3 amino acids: CASSDGENTEAFF. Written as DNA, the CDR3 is TGTGCCAGCAGTGACGGGGAGAACACTGAAGCTTTCTTT.

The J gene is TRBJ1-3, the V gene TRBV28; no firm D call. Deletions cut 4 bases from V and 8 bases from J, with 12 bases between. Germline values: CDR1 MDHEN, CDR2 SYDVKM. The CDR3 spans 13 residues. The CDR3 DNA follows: TGTGCCAGCAGTTCCCTCGAAGAGTACACCATATATTTT. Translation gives CASSSLEEYTIYF. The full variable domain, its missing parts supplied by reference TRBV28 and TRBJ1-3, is DVKVTQSSRYLVKRTGEKVFLECVQDMDHENMFWYRQDPGLGLRLIYFSYDVKMKEKGDIPEGYSVSREKKERFSLILESASTNQTSMYLCASSSLEEYTIYFGEGSWLTVV.

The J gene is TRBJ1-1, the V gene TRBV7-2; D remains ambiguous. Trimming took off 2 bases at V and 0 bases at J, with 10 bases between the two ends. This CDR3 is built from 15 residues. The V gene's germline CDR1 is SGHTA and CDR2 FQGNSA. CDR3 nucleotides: TGTGCCAGCAGCTTATCCAGGAATATGAACACTGAAGCTTTCTTT. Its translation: CASSLSRNMNTEAFF.

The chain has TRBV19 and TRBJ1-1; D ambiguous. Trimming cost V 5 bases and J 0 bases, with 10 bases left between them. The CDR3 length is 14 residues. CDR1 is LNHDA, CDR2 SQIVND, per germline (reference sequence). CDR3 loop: CASSVRLMNTEAFF. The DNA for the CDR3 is TGTGCCAGTAGTGTAAGGCTCATGAACACTGAAGCTTTCTTT. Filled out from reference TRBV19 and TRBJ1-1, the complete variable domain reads DGGITQSPKYLFRKEGQNVTLSCEQNLNHDAMYWYRQDPGQGLRLIYYSQIVNDFQKGDIAEGYSVSREKKESFPLTVTSAQKNPTAFYLCASSVRLMNTEAFFGQGTRLTVV.

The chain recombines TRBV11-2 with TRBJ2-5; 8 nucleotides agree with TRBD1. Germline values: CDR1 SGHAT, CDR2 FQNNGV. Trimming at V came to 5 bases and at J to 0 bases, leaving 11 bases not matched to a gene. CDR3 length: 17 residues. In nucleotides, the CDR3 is TGTGCCAGCAGCCCGGACAGGGCGCGGTCATACCAAGAGACCCAGTACTTC. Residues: CASSPDRARSYQETQYF.

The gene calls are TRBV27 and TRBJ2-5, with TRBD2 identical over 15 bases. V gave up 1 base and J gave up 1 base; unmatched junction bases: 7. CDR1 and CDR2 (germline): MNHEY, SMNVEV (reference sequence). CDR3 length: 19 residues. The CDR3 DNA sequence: TGTGCCAGCAGTTTATATTGGACTAGCGGGAGGGATCTCCAAGAGACCCAGTACTTC. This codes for CASSLYWTSGRDLQETQYF.

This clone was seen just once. In nucleotides, the CDR3 is TGTGCCAGCAGTTCCGCAGGGGGAGGCGAGCAGTACTTC. The encoded protein is CASSSAGGGEQYF. The chain carries TRBV6-6 and TRBJ2-7; D possibly corresponds to TRBD1 (7 bases). Per the germline V gene, CDR1 is MNHNY and CDR2 is SVGAGI (reference sequence). The CDR3 loop spans 13 amino acids. The V end lost 4 bases, the J end lost 6 bases, and 13 bases lay between the germline ends.